These 15 T cell receptor beta chains originate from one sample sequenced in a study of shared clonotypes between healthy human individuals. The data were produced by immunoSEQ multiplex PCR, yet TCRdb's version contains in-frame clones alone and is incomplete. The repertoire holds more than 2 million clones, 93% seen once, with 1.5% to 2% in the top ten. Naivety among CD8 cells was defined by CD45RO negativity and positive CCR7 selection, thereby excluding terminally differentiated effector memory CD45RA+ cells. Sequencing input: naive CD8+ T cells from PBMCs. The receptor source for this set is a man younger than 35 in good health. Some clones in this sample may be carry-over from other donors' samples.

The J gene is TRBJ2-7, the V gene TRBV5-4; 14 bases agree with TRBD2. J was trimmed by 7 bases and V by 4 bases; bases with no gene match: 10. CDR1 is SGHNT and CDR2 is YYREEE in the germline V gene (reference sequence). This CDR3 has 16 amino acids. The CDR3 DNA follows: TGTGCCAGCAGCCAAGGACTAGCGGGAGGCTTCAGTGAGCAGTACTTC. Its protein is CASSQGLAGGFSEQYF.

The chain uses TRBV5-5 and TRBJ2-1, with 9 bases lining up with TRBD2. CDR1 is SGHKS, CDR2 YYEKEE, per germline (reference sequence). V was pared by 0 bases and J by 0 bases, with 1 base of the junction left unmatched. The CDR3 has 16 amino acids. The CDR3 DNA sequence: TGTGCCAGCAGCTTGGGTAGCGGGAGCTCCTACAATGAGCAGTTCTTC. This codes for CASSLGSGSSYNEQFF.

The chain couples TRBV5-1 to TRBJ2-7; 7 bases match TRBD2. J lost 3 bases, V lost 6 bases, and 9 bases had no gene match. The CDR3 covers 14 residues. Looked up from germline, CDR1 is SGHRS and CDR2 is YFSETQ. The DNA of the CDR3 is TGCGCCAGCAAAACTTCTAGCGGATACTACGAGCAGTACTTC. Translating it yields CASKTSSGYYEQYF.

The rearrangement uses TRBV2 and TRBJ2-7; D perhaps matches TRBD2 (5 bases). CDR3 length equals 13 residues. The germline V and J ends were trimmed by 2 bases and 5 bases, with 10 bases remaining between them. Germline lookup yields CDR1 SNHLY and CDR2 FYNNEI. In DNA, the CDR3 is TGTGCCAGCAGTGAATACGACGGGGACGAGCAGTACTTC. Amino acids: CASSEYDGDEQYF.

The chain has TRBV30 and TRBJ2-7; 7 bases line up with TRBD1. The CDR3 length is 11 residues. CDR1 is GTSNPN and CDR2 is SVGIG in the germline V gene (reference sequence). The ends lost 7 bases at V and 3 bases at J; junction bases unmatched: 3. The CDR3 is CASRQGYEQYF. DNA for the CDR3: TGTGCCTCGCGACAGGGCTACGAGCAGTACTTC.

The V and J genes are TRBV5-6 and TRBJ2-7, with 8 bases lining up with TRBD1. The CDR3 loop spans 15 amino acids. Trimming at V came to 0 bases and at J to 5 bases, leaving 7 bases not matched to a gene. Germline CDR1 reads SGHDT; CDR2 reads YYEEEE. The CDR3 bases are TGTGCCAGCAGCTTGGGGGCAGGGGGCTTCCACGAGCAGTACTTC. It yields the protein CASSLGAGGFHEQYF.

The J gene is TRBJ1-4, the V gene TRBV19, with TRBD1 as a possible D gene (5 bases). The germline CDR1 and CDR2 sequences are LNHDA and SQIVND (reference sequence). There are 14 residues in the CDR3. V dropped 2 bases and J dropped 6 bases, with 10 bases sitting between them. The CDR3 DNA reads as TGTGCCAGTAGTATACCCCGACAGTATGAAAAACTGTTTTTT. Encoded protein: CASSIPRQYEKLFF.

The chain combines TRBV6-1 with TRBJ2-1, with D perhaps being TRBD1 or TRBD2 (5 bases each). V was clipped by 2 bases and J by 6 bases, with 14 bases between them. Germline CDR1 MNHNS, CDR2 SASEGT. The CDR3 consists of 15 residues. The DNA of the CDR3 is TGTGCCAGCAGTGAATGGGGACGAGCCTTCAATGAGCAGTTCTTC. This encodes CASSEWGRAFNEQFF.

As for this clone: As the CDR3 is not closed by the conserved phenylalanine or tryptophan, this likely results from a read error. The limits of the CDR3 on the DNA are not certain, so only TCRdb's listed CDR3 is given. The chain has TRBV20-1 and TRBJ1-5; TRBD1, the table's D call, lacks a check against the DNA. Germline V gene lookup returns CDR1 DFQATT and CDR2 SNEGSKA (reference sequence). Counting both end residues, the CDR3 totals 11 amino acids. The CDR3 here is CSARFAGQGFY.

Notes on this clone: A junction end diverges from the germline sequence, so it may reflect a read error. J is TRBJ1-2 and V is TRBV5-1, with TRBD1 as a possible D gene (6 bases). Germline V gene data show CDR1 as SGHRS and CDR2 as YFSETQ. CDR3 length: 14 amino acids. CDR3: CASSLEAGADGYTF. CDR3 nucleotide sequence: TGCGCCAGCAGTTTGGAGGCGGGGGCGGACGGCTACACCTTC. The full variable domain, completed using reference TRBV5-1 and TRBJ1-2, is KAGVTQTPRYLIKTRGQQVTLSCSPISGHRSVSWYQQTPGQGLQFLFEYFSETQRNKGNFPGRFSGRQFSNSRSEMNVSTLELGDSALYLCASSLEAGADGYTFGSGTRLTVV.

The chain joins TRBV28 to TRBJ1-3, with 10 bases identical to TRBD1. The CDR3 runs to 16 residues. The germline gives CDR1 MDHEN, CDR2 SYDVKM. The V gene end was trimmed by 6 bases and the J gene end by 5 bases; junction bases not matched to a gene: 10. The CDR3 nucleotides read TGTGCCAGCAGCAACAGACAGGGGGCTATGAGAAACACCATATATTTT. It translates to CASSNRQGAMRNTIYF. Complete variable domain (other parts from reference TRBV28 and TRBJ1-3): DVKVTQSSRYLVKRTGEKVFLECVQDMDHENMFWYRQDPGLGLRLIYFSYDVKMKEKGDIPEGYSVSREKKERFSLILESASTNQTSMYLCASSNRQGAMRNTIYFGEGSWLTVV.

The J gene is TRBJ2-6, the V gene TRBV10-3; D unclear. V lost 3 bases and J 3 bases, leaving 9 bases between the germline ends. CDR1 and CDR2 (germline): ENHRY, SYGVKD. The CDR3 is 15 residues long. This CDR3 is CAISDPGGGANVLTF. In DNA, the CDR3 is TGTGCCATCAGTGACCCAGGTGGTGGGGCCAACGTCCTGACTTTC.

V usage is TRBV7-2 and J usage is TRBJ1-1, with a possible D match to TRBD1 (6 bases). Trimming cost V 3 bases and J 5 bases, with 16 bases left between them. CDR1 is SGHTA, CDR2 FQGNSA, per germline. This CDR3 has 15 amino acids. The CDR3 sequence: CASSLAGHGLTEAFF. The CDR3 coding sequence is TGTGCCAGCAGCTTGGCGGGACATGGTTTGACTGAAGCTTTCTTT. Full variable domain (missing parts from reference TRBV7-2 and TRBJ1-1): GAGVSQSPSNKVTEKGKDVELRCDPISGHTALYWYRQSLGQGLEFLIYFQGNSAPDKSGLPSDRFSAERTGGSVSTLTIQRTQQEDSAVYLCASSLAGHGLTEAFFGQGTRLTVV.

This chain uses TRBV7-8 with TRBJ1-2, with TRBD1 matching over 7 bases. The germline V gene has CDR1 SGHVS and CDR2 FQNEAQ. This CDR3 is 15 amino acids long. V gave up 4 bases and J gave up 4 bases; unmatched junction bases: 9. The chain's CDR3 is CASSSKTGLAYGYTF. CDR3 coding DNA: TGTGCCAGCAGCTCGAAGACAGGGTTGGCCTATGGCTACACCTTC.

The gene calls are TRBV29-1 and TRBJ2-1; weak D call: TRBD2 (6 bases). V was shortened by 8 bases and J by 3 bases, with 20 bases between the two germline ends. From germline, CDR1 is SQVTM and CDR2 ANQGSEA. The CDR3 is 15 amino acids. DNA of the CDR3: TGCAGCTCCGATTCCGGGACTTCTATCTACAATGAGCAGTTCTTC. It translates to CSSDSGTSIYNEQFF.